The clone carrying this T cell receptor (beta chain) is labeled as medium-sized. Tregs were sorted as CD4+CD25+CD127-/low cells. The CDR3 spans 16 residues. In germline, CDR1 is SGHTA, CDR2 FQGNSA. After removal of 5 bases from V and 6 bases from J, the junction contained 11 bases not matched to a gene. TCRdb independently ran MiXCR on the 5' RACE reads; one entry per CDR3 protein. Here the sample spans about 9,800 distinct CDR3 sequences, approximately 25% being singletons. This TCR was recovered from a female donor with breast cancer. Material for sequencing was Tregs sorted from blood. The chain recombines TRBV7-2 with TRBJ2-1; TRBD2 matches at 9 bases. The CDR3 sequence is CASSILAGVGSNEQFF. The CDR3, as DNA: TGTGCCAGCAGCATATTAGCGGGAGTCGGGAGCAATGAGCAGTTCTTC.